This is a list of T cell receptor beta chains from one sample in a study of blood T cell repertoires in COVID-19. Generated by immunoSEQ multiplex PCR, the TCRdb table keeps only in-frame clones and is missing some. The sample has 200,000 to 250,000 clones; 82% are singletons. Sequencing used peripheral blood. Every receptor here comes from a woman older than 75 with COVID-19, enrolled during active disease. The conserved cysteine and the conserved F or W are not part of the CDR3 here. The order of the fields is J gene, V gene, CDR3 protein.

J: TRBJ2-3
V: TRBV24-1
CDR3: ATESPARDTQY

J: TRBJ2-3
V: TRBV7-9
CDR3: ASSRDVTSTDTQY

J: TRBJ2-1
V: TRBV19
CDR3: ASSILAGGALSNEQF

J: TRBJ1-2
V: TRBV4-1
CDR3: ASSQDPFPGGYGYT

J: TRBJ2-1
V: TRBV7-3
CDR3: ASSRAGGLSYNEQF

J: TRBJ2-7
V: TRBV7-6
CDR3: ASRPSGTSASEQY

J: TRBJ2-7
V: TRBV7-2
CDR3: ASSSGTHSYEQY

J: TRBJ2-7
V: TRBV6-5
CDR3: ASSSQTNEQY

J: TRBJ2-4
V: TRBV2
CDR3: AIETSGAQNIQY

J: TRBJ2-2
V: TRBV2
CDR3: ASTRTGGTGELF

J: TRBJ1-4
V: TRBV25-1
CDR3: ASSERNTGTNEKLF

J: TRBJ2-7
V: TRBV7-2
CDR3: ASSLEQGTSSYEQY

J: TRBJ2-3
V: TRBV7-8
CDR3: ASSRLSDTQY

J: TRBJ2-3
V: TRBV4-3
CDR3: ASSAREGDTQY

J: TRBJ1-3
V: TRBV30
CDR3: AWSRGGSGNTIY

J: TRBJ2-7
V: TRBV10-3
CDR3: AISETAAYEQY

J: TRBJ2-7
V: TRBV10-3
CDR3: AISESRRDRERPCEQY

J: TRBJ2-6
V: TRBV5-4
CDR3: ASSQGTGTGANVLT

J: TRBJ2-7
V: TRBV3-1/TRBV3-2
CDR3: ASSLYTVDEQY

J: TRBJ2-7
V: TRBV7-2
CDR3: ASSSPSGRGFSYEQY

J: TRBJ1-1
V: TRBV18
CDR3: ASSPSAYTGTEAF

J: TRBJ2-1
V: TRBV30
CDR3: ALSTGQGARDEQF

J: TRBJ1-3
V: TRBV7-8
CDR3: ASSLASGNTIY

J: TRBJ2-7
V: TRBV2
CDR3: ASMSDRAYEQY

J: TRBJ2-2
V: TRBV5-1
CDR3: ASSSDRGSAGELF